These 21 T cell receptor beta chains originate from one sample sequenced in a study of cytomegalovirus exposure and HLA in healthy donors. PCR involved 60 Vbeta and 13 Jbeta primers. TCRdb keeps only in-frame clones here, not all; method: immunoSEQ multiplex PCR. In the table there are 110,000 or so clones, over 65% of which are singletons. The sequenced sample consisted of PBMCs. These receptors originate from a woman between 45 and 65 years old in good health and CMV-seropositive.

This clone was counted a few times. The chain recombines TRBV27 with TRBJ1-5, with TRBD1 matching 8 bases. The V gene's germline CDR1 is MNHEY and CDR2 SMNVEV (reference sequence). The CDR3 totals 16 residues. Trimming at V came to 8 bases and at J to 7 bases, leaving 16 bases not matched to a gene. The CDR3 loop reads CASFPTGEGIGQPQHF. The CDR3, as DNA: TGTGCCAGCTTTCCGACAGGGGAAGGGATTGGCCAGCCCCAGCATTTT.

The CDR3 coding sequence is TGTGCCAGCAGTGACGGACAGGGTTGGCCTGTCTATGGCTACACCTTC. It encodes CASSDGQGWPVYGYTF. V gene TRBV25-1 combines with J gene TRBJ1-2; TRBD1 agrees at 8 bases. Germline CDR1 reads MGHDK; CDR2 reads SYGVNS. V lost 3 bases and J lost 4; bases outside the gene matches: 10. This CDR3 spans 16 amino acids.

This clone was picked up a small number of times. The chain combines TRBV11-3 with TRBJ2-1; D is ambiguous. The V end lost 2 bases, the J end lost 5 bases, and 13 bases lay between the germline ends. CDR3 length: 15 residues. Germline V gene sequence: CDR1 SGHNT, CDR2 YENEEA. CDR3 DNA sequence: TGTGCCAGCAGCTTAAACGCAGTAGAGGACAATGAGCAGTTCTTC. It is translated as CASSLNAVEDNEQFF.

Of note for this clone: This sample includes further DNA sequences coding for the same CDR3. The gene calls are TRBV5-1 and TRBJ2-2; the D is unclear. V shed 0 bases and J shed 5 bases, with 8 bases lying between them. Germline CDR1 reads SGHRS; CDR2 reads YFSETQ. This CDR3 has 14 amino acids. The CDR3 DNA reads as TGCGCCAGCAGCTTGGCTAGTAATACCGGGGAGCTGTTTTTT. This encodes CASSLASNTGELFF.

As DNA, the CDR3 is TGTGCCAGCAGTTCCTCTAGCGGGAGGGCCCGAATAGTAGGAAACATTCAGTACTTC. Amino acid sequence: CASSSSSGRARIVGNIQYF. The chain links TRBV28 to TRBJ2-4, with TRBD2 matching over 12 bases. CDR3 size: 19 residues. Germline V gene lookup returns CDR1 MDHEN and CDR2 SYDVKM. With V trimmed by 4 bases and J by 6 bases, 16 bases remained unmatched.

CDR3 in amino acids: CASTSGTSLRQFF. The DNA of the CDR3 is TGTGCCAGCACCTCGGGGACTAGCTTAAGGCAGTTCTTC. This chain connects TRBV25-1 to TRBJ2-1; 9 bases agree with TRBD2. This CDR3 region has 13 residues. The J segment lost 12 bases and the V segment lost 7 bases, leaving 10 bases of the junction unmatched. The V gene's germline CDR1 is MGHDK and CDR2 SYGVNS.

This clone was observed once. The chain has TRBV7-2 and TRBJ1-1, with 9 positions matching TRBD1. The germline gives CDR1 SGHTA, CDR2 FQGNSA. This CDR3 contains 13 residues. V dropped 5 bases and J dropped 5; count of bases not matched to a gene: 3. The CDR3 here is CASSPGQGTEAFF. The CDR3 DNA is TGTGCCAGCAGCCCAGGACAGGGGACTGAAGCTTTCTTT. Full variable domain (missing parts from reference TRBV7-2 and TRBJ1-1): GAGVSQSPSNKVTEKGKDVELRCDPISGHTALYWYRQSLGQGLEFLIYFQGNSAPDKSGLPSDRFSAERTGGSVSTLTIQRTQQEDSAVYLCASSPGQGTEAFFGQGTRLTVV.

The chain's CDR3 is CASSLDAVDRAYGYTF. The CDR3, as DNA: TGTGCCAGCAGCTTAGATGCGGTGGACAGGGCCTATGGCTACACCTTC. The V and J genes are TRBV7-9 and TRBJ1-2; 8 bases agree with TRBD1. V trimming: 1 base; J trimming: 4 bases; junction bases outside the gene matches: 8. The CDR3 covers 16 residues. In germline, CDR1 is SEHNR, CDR2 FQNEAQ (reference sequence).

This clone was counted only a few times. J is TRBJ2-6 and V is TRBV5-1; 7 bases agree with TRBD1. Germline loops: CDR1 SGHRS, CDR2 YFSETQ. The CDR3 runs 17 residues. V dropped 3 bases and J dropped 2; count of bases not matched to a gene: 8. CDR3 DNA sequence: TGCGCCAGCAGCTGGGACAGCTTAGTACCTGGGGCCAACGTCCTGACTTTC. Protein product: CASSWDSLVPGANVLTF.

The V gene is TRBV20-1, the J gene TRBJ1-2; D might be TRBD1 (6 bases). Per germline, CDR1 DFQATT and CDR2 SNEGSKA (reference sequence). Trimming stripped 4 bases from V and 9 bases from J, with 9 bases between. CDR3 length equals 10 residues. CDR3 sequence reads: CSANTGRYTF. The CDR3 nucleotides are TGCAGTGCTAATACAGGGCGCTACACCTTC.

The CDR3 is CSVDPGDTEAFF. The CDR3 DNA reads TGCAGCGTTGACCCGGGGGACACTGAAGCTTTCTTT. V and J are TRBV29-1 and TRBJ1-1; D possibly corresponds to TRBD1 (5 bases). The germline gives CDR1 SQVTM, CDR2 ANQGSEA. Trimming shortened V by 3 bases and J by 3 bases, and 8 bases separated the two germline ends. The CDR3 loop spans 12 amino acids.

V is TRBV27 and J is TRBJ2-7; TRBD2 matches at 12 bases. Germline V gene sequence: CDR1 MNHEY, CDR2 SMNVEV (reference sequence). Trimming took 8 bases from V and 3 from J; bases not matched to a gene: 5. The CDR3 runs to 14 residues. As DNA, the CDR3 is TGTGCCAGCCGAGGACTAGCGGGGATCTACGAGCAGTACTTC. Protein product: CASRGLAGIYEQYF.

This clone came up a few times. The chain is built from TRBV5-1 and TRBJ2-1, with 10 bases that match TRBD2. The CDR3 has 17 residues. With V trimmed by 4 bases and J by 3 bases, 10 bases remained unmatched. Germline V gene sequence: CDR1 SGHRS, CDR2 YFSETQ. The CDR3 sequence is CASSLGKVAGGYNEQFF. DNA for the CDR3: TGCGCCAGCAGCCTGGGTAAAGTAGCGGGGGGCTACAATGAGCAGTTCTTC.

This chain joins TRBV18 and TRBJ2-4; TRBD1 aligns across 8 bases. The trim removed 3 bases at V and 3 bases at J, leaving 4 bases unmatched. CDR1 is KGHSH and CDR2 is LQKENI in the germline V gene. The CDR3 runs 15 residues. The CDR3 nucleotides read TGTGCCAGCTCACCTGGGACAGGCGACAAAAACATTCAGTACTTC. As protein: CASSPGTGDKNIQYF. The whole variable domain, remainder taken from reference TRBV18 and TRBJ2-4, is NAGVMQNPRHLVRRRGQEARLRCSPMKGHSHVYWYRQLPEEGLKFMVYLQKENIIDESGMPKERFSAEFPKEGPSILRIQQVVRGDSAAYFCASSPGTGDKNIQYFGAGTRLSVL.

By frequency in the sample, this clone is medium-sized. The chain carries TRBV2 and TRBJ2-2, with TRBD1 matching 8 bases. Germline V lookup: CDR1 SNHLY, CDR2 FYNNEI. The CDR3 covers 17 residues. Losses at the gene ends were 5 bases for V and 0 bases for J; bases not matched to a gene: 8. This CDR3 reads CASSPGGTPSNTGELFF. Here the CDR3 DNA reads TGTGCCAGCAGTCCAGGGGGCACTCCTTCGAACACCGGGGAGCTGTTTTTT.

The chain employs TRBV18 and TRBJ1-5; 8 nucleotides agree with TRBD1. The CDR3 is made up of 14 amino acids. J gave up 5 bases and V 2 bases, and 2 bases lay outside the gene matches. Germline V gene sequence: CDR1 KGHSH, CDR2 LQKENI. This CDR3 is CASSPGQGDQPQHF. The CDR3 bases are TGTGCCAGCTCACCAGGACAGGGTGATCAGCCCCAGCATTTT.

This sequence joins TRBV7-2 and TRBJ2-7; perhaps TRBD2 as D (5 bases). Germline assignment: CDR1 SGHTA and CDR2 FQGNSA. The V end was cut by 7 bases, the J end by 6 bases, with 16 bases between. This CDR3 is built from 13 residues. For the CDR3, the DNA is TGTGCCAGCACTAATTTGCGGAGCGGCGAGCAGTACTTC. Its translation: CASTNLRSGEQYF. Together with reference TRBV7-2 and TRBJ2-7, the CDR3 gives the full variable domain: GAGVSQSPSNKVTEKGKDVELRCDPISGHTALYWYRQSLGQGLEFLIYFQGNSAPDKSGLPSDRFSAERTGGSVSTLTIQRTQQEDSAVYLCASTNLRSGEQYFGPGTRLTVT.

This chain connects TRBV19 to TRBJ1-5, with D uncertain. Germline V CDR1 and CDR2: LNHDA, SQIVND (reference sequence). V was shortened by 1 base and J by 3 bases, with 10 bases between the two germline ends. The CDR3 spans 15 residues. The CDR3 coding sequence is TGTGCCAGTAGTATAGCCCGGGTTGTCAATCAGCCCCAGCATTTT. Residues: CASSIARVVNQPQHF. The variable domain in full, completed from reference TRBV19 and TRBJ1-5, reads DGGITQSPKYLFRKEGQNVTLSCEQNLNHDAMYWYRQDPGQGLRLIYYSQIVNDFQKGDIAEGYSVSREKKESFPLTVTSAQKNPTAFYLCASSIARVVNQPQHFGDGTRLSIL.

The genes are TRBV19 and TRBJ2-3; 9 bases are shared with TRBD1. This CDR3 is 15 amino acids long. The V segment lost 3 bases and the J segment 1 base; nucleotides outside the gene matches: 2. Germline V lookup: CDR1 LNHDA, CDR2 SQIVND (reference sequence). As DNA, the CDR3 is TGTGCCAGTAGTATCCGGACAGGGGGCACAGATACGCAGTATTTT. Translating gives CASSIRTGGTDTQYF.

The V call is TRBV18, the J call TRBJ1-3; no firm D call. Trimming removed 4 bases from V and 0 bases from J, with 10 bases in between. CDR1 KGHSH and CDR2 LQKENI come from the germline V gene. This CDR3 region has 15 residues. CDR3 sequence reads: CASSLPTSSGNTIYF. The CDR3 DNA sequence: TGTGCCAGCTCACTACCGACTAGCTCTGGAAACACCATATATTTT.

This clone occurred a few times. The chain couples TRBV4-3 to TRBJ2-7; a weak D match, TRBD1 (5 bases). Germline CDR1 is LGHNA and CDR2 is YSLEER. Trimming left V 3 bases short and J 3 bases short, with 15 bases between. The CDR3 loop spans 15 amino acids. The CDR3 reads CASSQWGTPVYEQYF. The CDR3, as DNA: TGCGCCAGCAGCCAGTGGGGCACGCCCGTCTACGAGCAGTACTTC.